This T cell receptor (beta chain) was obtained from a study of OX40 agonist ivuxolimab in advanced cancers. Study-level information: Prior anti-PD-1, anti-PD-L1 or anti-CTLA-4 therapy did not bar entry, and 40% had some. General study findings and limits: Among T cells, CD8+ cells averaged more expanded clones than CD4+ cells.

Some clones are missing from TCRdb's copy, which holds only in-frame ones; the method was immunoSEQ multiplex PCR. Of more than 70,000 clones listed, about 86% are singletons. Cycle 7 day 1, cycle 4 day 1, and baseline were the timepoints at which blood was sampled. On this clone: Its cognate antigen is unknown.

CDR3 size: 13 residues. Per the germline V gene, CDR1 is SGHTA and CDR2 is FQGTGA. V was trimmed by 1 base and J by 8 bases, leaving 10 bases between them. The TCR was taken from an adult with an advanced solid tumor such as melanoma, head and neck, liver or kidney cancer. The sample here was CD4+ or CD8+ T cells sorted from blood, taken in a trial of the OX40 agonist ivuxolimab. The V gene is TRBV7-3, the J gene TRBJ2-3; possibly TRBD2 for D (5 bases). The CDR3 bases are TGTGCCAGCAGCTTAAACACAGAGGGTACGCAGTATTTT. It codes for CASSLNTEGTQYF.